Below are 20 T cell receptor beta chains sequenced from a single sample in a study of T cells in Graves' hyperthyroidism and ophthalmopathy. RNA transcripts served as the template for amplifying TCR beta CDR3 regions. RT-PCR in the first round (using the HTBI primer set) targeted the TCR CDR3. One entry per CDR3 protein, called by TCRdb with MiXCR from the multiplex PCR reads. The repertoire includes approximately 700,000 distinct CDR3 sequences, over 40% of them detected once, and 7% to 7.5% sits in the top ten. Source material: peripheral blood or thyroid tissue (not recorded which). All receptors come from an adult man with Graves' disease, either hyperthyroidism or ophthalmopathy (not recorded which).

The gene calls are TRBV15 and TRBJ1-1; possibly TRBD1 for D (6 bases). This CDR3 is 13 amino acids long. V lost 0 bases and J lost 11, with 13 bases in between. CDR1 LNHNV and CDR2 YYDKDF come from the germline V gene (reference sequence). CDR3 residues: CATSRDLGGLAFF. Written as DNA, the CDR3 is TGTGCCACCAGCAGAGATTTAGGGGGGCTGGCTTTCTTT. The variable domain in full, completed from reference TRBV15 and TRBJ1-1, reads DAMVIQNPRYQVTQFGKPVTLSCSQTLNHNVMYWYQQKSSQAPKLLFHYYDKDFNNEADTPDNFQSRRPNTSFCFLDIRSPGLGDTAMYLCATSRDLGGLAFFGQGTRLTVV.

The sample holds a few counts of this clonotype. The chain carries TRBV12-3 or TRBV12-4 and TRBJ1-2; D not resolved. CDR3 length equals 15 residues. Trimming took 3 bases from V and 8 from J, leaving 19 bases between them. DNA of the CDR3: TGTGCCAGCAGTTTCATCGCTCCCTCTCACGGCGGCTACACCTTC. Amino acids: CASSFIAPSHGGYTF.

On this clonotype itself: A much more abundant neighbour one base away suggests this may be a read error. The gene calls are TRBV5-1 and TRBJ2-6, with 7 nucleotides matching TRBD2. CDR1 SGHRS and CDR2 YFSETQ come from the germline V gene. This CDR3 is built from 16 residues. The CDR3 region is CASTLGGMGAANVLTF. As DNA, the CDR3 is TGCGCCAGCACCTTGGGAGGGATGGGCGCGGCCAACGTCCTGACTTTC.

The table lists this clonotype with a few counts. V usage is TRBV20-1 and J usage is TRBJ2-5, with 14 bases fitting TRBD2. This CDR3 is built from 16 residues. Germline V lookup: CDR1 DFQATT, CDR2 SNEGSKA (reference sequence). The junction had 5 bases not matched to a gene; V was cut back by 1 base and J by 4 bases. CDR3 bases: TGCAGTGCTAGAGGACTAGCGGGAGGGCCCTCAGAGACCCAGTACTTC. Translating gives CSARGLAGGPSETQYF.

In this sample, this clonotype turned up a few times. The CDR3 loop reads CASSQVGTNSPLHF. The DNA for the CDR3 is TGTGCCAGCAGCCAAGTGGGGACGAATTCACCCCTCCACTTT. The chain uses TRBV3-1 and TRBJ1-6; TRBD1 might be the D (5 bases). Trimming took 1 base from V and 7 from J, leaving 8 bases between them. The CDR3 loop spans 14 amino acids. CDR1 and CDR2 from the germline V gene are LGHDT and YNNKEL (reference sequence).

In its sample, this clonotype was seen a few times. The genes are TRBV2 and TRBJ2-5, with TRBD1 as a possible D gene (5 bases). Germline CDR1 is SNHLY and CDR2 is FYNNEI. The CDR3 is 14 residues long. V was pared by 3 bases and J by 1 base, with 9 bases between. The CDR3 bases are TGTGCCAGCAGTGAGGAACAGGTCCAAGAGACCCAGTACTTC. Translated, it gives CASSEEQVQETQYF.

This clonotype occurred many times. This chain joins TRBV7-2 and TRBJ1-6; 10 bases agree with TRBD1. Germline CDR1 reads SGHTA; CDR2 reads FQGNSA. With 5 bases clipped from V and 9 bases from J, the junction kept 7 bases outside the gene matches. The CDR3 runs to 15 residues. CDR3 bases: TGTGCCAGCAGCGCCGCCGGGACAGGGGTTTCACCCCTCCACTTT. The encoded protein is CASSAAGTGVSPLHF.

This clonotype showed up many times. The chain couples TRBV7-9 to TRBJ1-1, with D uncertain. There are 14 residues in the CDR3. Germline V gene data show CDR1 as SEHNR and CDR2 as FQNEAQ (reference sequence). Between the trimmed V and J ends, which lost 1 base and 7 bases, there was a span of 13 bases. The CDR3 DNA reads TGTGCCAGCAGCTTAGACGTTCTGGCAGGTGAAGCTTTCTTT. Its protein product is CASSLDVLAGEAFF.

The gene calls are TRBV29-1 and TRBJ2-7; no definite D call. The germline gives CDR1 SQVTM, CDR2 ANQGSEA. With 4 bases removed from V and 2 bases from J, the gap between germline ends came to 9 bases. The CDR3 has 12 amino acids. CDR3 DNA sequence: TGCAGCGTTGGAGAACAAGCCTACGAGCAGTACTTC. Translated, it gives CSVGEQAYEQYF.

The chain combines TRBV7-2 with TRBJ2-7, with D tentatively TRBD1 (5 bases). Deletions cut 9 bases from V and 3 bases from J, with 18 bases between. There are 14 residues in the CDR3. Germline CDR1 SGHTA, CDR2 FQGNSA. The CDR3 DNA is TGTGCCAGTAGTATAGGGGCAGAAGACTACGAGCAGTACTTC. Translation gives CASSIGAEDYEQYF.

V and J are TRBV12-3 or TRBV12-4 and TRBJ1-6; perhaps TRBD1 as D (5 bases). V dropped 3 bases and J dropped 0 bases, with 18 bases sitting between them. The CDR3 extends over 19 amino acids. CDR3 protein: CASSFSPPGRSSYNSPLHF. CDR3 in DNA: TGTGCCAGCAGTTTCTCTCCTCCGGGACGGAGCTCCTATAATTCACCCCTCCACTTT.

This clonotype was found once. The chain employs TRBV28 and TRBJ2-2, with D uncertain. This CDR3 is 13 amino acids long. Germline V CDR1 and CDR2: MDHEN, SYDVKM. V lost 2 bases and J 6 bases, leaving 7 bases between the germline ends. For the CDR3, the DNA is TGTGCCAGCAGTTTACGACTCCCCGGGGAGCTGTTTTTT. Protein sequence: CASSLRLPGELFF.

The V gene is TRBV15, the J gene TRBJ1-1; 9 bases map to TRBD1. V trimming: 8 bases; J trimming: 0 bases; junction bases outside the gene matches: 13. CDR3 length: 17 residues. Germline V gene lookup returns CDR1 LNHNV and CDR2 YYDKDF (reference sequence). The CDR3 is CATGPREQGAVNTEAFF. The DNA for the CDR3 is TGTGCCACCGGGCCTCGCGAACAGGGGGCCGTGAACACTGAAGCTTTCTTT. The whole variable domain, filled in from reference TRBV15 and TRBJ1-1, reads DAMVIQNPRYQVTQFGKPVTLSCSQTLNHNVMYWYQQKSSQAPKLLFHYYDKDFNNEADTPDNFQSRRPNTSFCFLDIRSPGLGDTAMYLCATGPREQGAVNTEAFFGQGTRLTVV.

This clonotype was picked up many times. This sequence joins TRBV10-2 and TRBJ1-2, with D possibly being TRBD1 (5 bases). Germline V CDR1 and CDR2: WSHSY, SAAADI. The length of the CDR3 is 16 residues. V dropped 3 bases and J dropped 8 bases, with 22 bases sitting between them. In nucleotides, the CDR3 is TGCGCCAGCAGTGATTACGCGACGGGACGACCTTTCGGCTACACCTTC. Translated: CASSDYATGRPFGYTF.

This clonotype was counted at least ten times. This chain connects TRBV25-1 to TRBJ1-2; D not resolved. V lost 5 bases, J lost 6 bases, and 13 bases lay in between. Germline V CDR1 and CDR2: MGHDK, SYGVNS. The CDR3 is made up of 13 amino acids. CDR3 in DNA: TGTGCCAGCAGTTCCAATTACAGAGATGGCTACACCTTC. It specifies CASSSNYRDGYTF.

The chain joins TRBV24-1 to TRBJ1-4; 11 bases fit TRBD1. V lost 3 bases, J lost 5 bases, and 7 bases stayed unmatched. This CDR3 is 17 amino acids long. Germline lookup yields CDR1 KGHDR and CDR2 SFDVKD. The CDR3 coding sequence is TGTGCCACCAGTGATCTCCGGGACAGGGGGGGAAATGAAAAACTGTTTTTT. It is translated as CATSDLRDRGGNEKLFF.

This clonotype was found a few times. J is TRBJ2-5 and V is TRBV7-8, with D possibly called TRBD1 or TRBD2 (6 bases each). Trimming shortened V by 2 bases and J by 4 bases, and 11 bases separated the two germline ends. The germline V gene encodes CDR1 SGHVS and CDR2 FQNEAQ. The CDR3 has 14 amino acids. CDR3 nucleotide sequence: TGTGCCAGCAGCTTATACGGGGGCCTAGAGACCCAGTACTTC. Translation gives CASSLYGGLETQYF. Using reference TRBV7-8 and TRBJ2-5 for the parts outside the CDR3, the full variable domain is GAGVSQSPRYKVAKRGQDVALRCDPISGHVSLFWYQQALGQGPEFLTYFQNEAQLDKSGLPSDRFFAERPEGSVSTLKIQRTQQEDSAVYLCASSLYGGLETQYFGPGTRLLVL.

For this clonotype: A read error is likely, as this CDR3 ends without the conserved phenylalanine or tryptophan. The chain has TRBV25-1 and TRBJ1-1; D perhaps matches TRBD1 (5 bases). Germline lookup yields CDR1 MGHDK and CDR2 SYGVNS. The CDR3 is 13 amino acids. CDR3 sequence: CASSGDGSPEAFL. The DNA of the CDR3 is TGTGCCAGCAGTGGGGACGGTAGCCCTGAGGCTTTCCTT.

The chain carries TRBV7-8 and TRBJ1-6; 10 positions match TRBD1. The CDR3 has 16 residues. In germline, CDR1 is SGHVS, CDR2 FQNEAQ. Trimming removed 2 bases from V and 7 bases from J; junction bases left unmatched: 5. For the CDR3, the DNA is TGTGCCAGCAGCTTACGACAGGGGGCGGGGAATTCACCCCTCCACTTT. Residues: CASSLRQGAGNSPLHF.

Ten or more counts support this clonotype. This chain joins TRBV2 and TRBJ2-7; no reliable D call. CDR3 length: 11 residues. Trimming shortened V by 3 bases and J by 7 bases, and 7 bases separated the two germline ends. The germline V gene encodes CDR1 SNHLY and CDR2 FYNNEI. In DNA, the CDR3 is TGTGCCAGCAGTGATGAAGAGGAGCAGTACTTC. This translates into CASSDEEEQYF. The variable domain in full, completed from reference TRBV2 and TRBJ2-7, reads EPEVTQTPSHQVTQMGQEVILRCVPISNHLYFYWYRQILGQKVEFLVSFYNNEISEKSEIFDDQFSVERPDGSNFTLKIRSTKLEDSAMYFCASSDEEEQYFGPGTRLTVT.